This T cell receptor (beta chain) was identified during a study of blood T cell repertoires in COVID-19. This CDR3 has 16 amino acids. V gave up 3 bases and J gave up 7 bases, with 21 bases separating them. CDR1 and CDR2 from the germline V gene are MDHEN and SYDVKM. Clones were read by immunoSEQ multiplex PCR, and TCRdb kept only the in-frame ones, dropping some. The sample has under 200,000 clones; 88% are singletons. Sequencing was performed on peripheral blood. The source is a young man with active or convalescent COVID-19. The chain combines TRBV28 with TRBJ1-1, with D possibly being TRBD1 (5 bases). The DNA of the CDR3 is TGTGCCAGCAGTTTCGGCAGGGTGGTTCCTTCGGGTGAAGCTTTCTTT. Translating it yields CASSFGRVVPSGEAFF.